This is a list of T cell receptor beta chains from one sample in a study of molecular identifiers for immune sequencing clone quantification. In TCRdb, the PCR reads were re-called with MiXCR into one record per CDR3 protein. The sample contains roughly 630,000 distinct CDR3 sequences, roughly 25% of which appear only once. The sample comprised naive CD8+ T cells from blood, with Jurkat cell RNA spiked in. All receptors derive from a human donor in good health. Some libraries in this study had Jurkat cell RNA spiked in. Each CDR3 is given with its conserved first and last residue. A D gene is named only where the DNA matches it firmly. Expanded clones get a size class; other rows say once, few or many, or leave the size out.

v_gene	abundance	d_gene	j_gene	CDR3nt	CDR3aa
TRBV10-3	few	TRBD1	TRBJ1-1	TGTGCCAACAGTATGACAGGGGATAACACTGAAGCTTTCTTT	CANSMTGDNTEAFF
TRBV12-3/TRBV12-4	many	TRBD1	TRBJ1-5	TGTGCCAGCAGTTTTTACGGACAGGGGTATCAGCCCCAGCATTTT	CASSFYGQGYQPQHF
TRBV30	few	TRBD1	TRBJ2-5	TGTGCCTGGACCCGCAGGGGGTTTGAGACCCAGTACTTC	CAWTRRGFETQYF
TRBV6-5	.	.	TRBJ2-1	TGTGCCAGCAGTACCCACAACAATGAGCAGTTCTTC	CASSTHNNEQFF
TRBV6-5	few	.	TRBJ2-2	TGTGCCAGCAGCGAAGGAGGTTACACCGGGGAGCTGTTTTTT	CASSEGGYTGELFF
TRBV5-4	many	.	TRBJ2-1	TGTGCCAGCAGCCAGAGCCATGAGCAGTTCTTC	CASSQSHEQFF
TRBV20-1	many	TRBD2	TRBJ2-2	TGCAGTGCCGGAGGCAGCGGGGGGCGGAACACCGGGGAGCTGTTTTTT	CSAGGSGGRNTGELFF
TRBV9	few	.	TRBJ2-5	TGTGCCAGCAGCTCCCGGGGCGGAGAAGAGACCCAGTACTTC	CASSSRGGEETQYF
TRBV27	.	.	TRBJ2-7	TGTGCCAGCAGTCCAGGGATCTCCGCCGGCGAGCAGTACTTC	CASSPGISAGEQYF
TRBV4-3	.	.	TRBJ2-2	TGCGCCAGCAGCCTAACCGCTACAGGCCCCTCTGGCTTCTCCGGGGAGCTGTTTTTT	CASSLTATGPSGFSGELFF
TRBV9	.	.	TRBJ1-6	TGTGCCAGCAGCGAGGACGGTATAAACTCACCCCTCCACTTT	CASSEDGINSPLHF
TRBV30	many	.	TRBJ2-7	TGTGCCTGGAGTGGAGCGGCCTACGAGCAGTACTTC	CAWSGAAYEQYF
TRBV4-1	.	.	TRBJ1-2	TGCGCCAGCAGCGAGGATACGGGGGACTACACCTTC	CASSEDTGDYTF
TRBV25-1	.	.	TRBJ2-3	TGTGCCAGCAGTGAACTTAGGCAGGGGTATTATACGCAGTATTTT	CASSELRQGYYTQYF
TRBV28	.	TRBD1	TRBJ1-1	TGTGCCAGCAGTTTATATCAGGGGGCGAAGCGTGAAGCTTTCTTT	CASSLYQGAKREAFF
TRBV3-1	.	TRBD2	TRBJ2-7	TGTGCCAGCAGCCAAGGGGCTCAGGGAGGGGACTACGAGCAGTACTTC	CASSQGAQGGDYEQYF
TRBV27	few	.	TRBJ1-6	TGTGCCAGCAGAGTAGGGCCGGGGTCCTTAACACCCCTCCACTTT	CASRVGPGSLTPLHF
TRBV7-9	many	TRBD1	TRBJ2-4	TGTGCCAGCAGCCCCAGCGGACAGGGGGCAACCAAAAACATTCAGTACTTC	CASSPSGQGATKNIQYF
TRBV6-2/TRBV6-3	.	.	TRBJ2-3	TGTGCCAGCAGTTACGTCTCTCTCTCCGATACGCAGTATTTT	CASSYVSLSDTQYF
TRBV13	many	.	TRBJ2-5	TGTGCCAGCAGCCCGCGGGACACCCAAGAGACCCAGTACTTC	CASSPRDTQETQYF
TRBV19	few	.	TRBJ2-3	TGTGCCAGTAGTATAGGAGCGCGGGGGCAGGAAGATACGCAGTATTTT	CASSIGARGQEDTQYF
TRBV7-6	many	.	TRBJ1-1	TGTGCCAGCAGCTCCTCCCCGACAGGTAACACTGAAGCTTTCTTT	CASSSSPTGNTEAFF
TRBV27	.	.	TRBJ1-1	TGTGCCAGCAGTATACCCCGGGGGCGCGGGTCCACTGAAGCTTTCTTT	CASSIPRGRGSTEAFF
TRBV4-3	.	.	TRBJ2-7	TGCGCCAGCAGCCAAGATCTTAAGTCCATCTACGAGCAGTGCTTC	CASSQDLKSIYEQCF
TRBV4-1	many	.	TRBJ2-3	TGCGCCAGCAGCCAATGGGAGAGCACAGATACGCAGTATTTT	CASSQWESTDTQYF
TRBV20-1	many	.	TRBJ2-1	TGCAGTGCTAGAGATCGGCAGGGAAATTACAATGAGCAGTTCTTC	CSARDRQGNYNEQFF
TRBV20-1	many	.	TRBJ2-3	TGCAGTGCTAGAGATTTTGCAACTAGCACAGATACGCAGTATTTT	CSARDFATSTDTQYF
TRBV28	many	.	TRBJ2-3	TGTGCCAGCAGTCTGCTTGGTCCTAGCACAGATACGCAGTATTTT	CASSLLGPSTDTQYF
TRBV5-6	many	.	TRBJ2-1	TGTGCCAGCAGTAACCCGACGAAGCCCAGTGAGCAGTTCTTC	CASSNPTKPSEQFF
TRBV20-1	once	TRBD2	TRBJ2-1	TGCAGTGCTAGAGACGGGGGGGCCTATGGAGAGCAGTTCTTC	CSARDGGAYGEQFF